This record concerns one T cell receptor beta chain sequence. Its antigen is unidentified. The data belong to a study of response to subunit inactivated influenza vaccine. Findings and caveats of the study: Few additional T cells are recruited per seasonal influenza vaccination, authors suggested.

The V and J ends lost 3 bases and 6 bases respectively, with 16 bases between them. This CDR3 region has 14 residues. Germline CDR1 is SGHDT and CDR2 is YYEEEE. TCRdb reanalysed the RT-PCR reads using MiXCR and keeps one entry per CDR3 protein. The table lists roughly 790,000 distinct CDR3 sequences, roughly 20% of them singletons. Sequenced material: PBMCs from blood, taken 5 days after vaccination. The gene calls are TRBV5-6 and TRBJ2-7; perhaps TRBD2 as D (6 bases). The TCR was taken from a man in his forties or fifties who received an inactivated influenza vaccine. CDR3 residues: CASSSAVAAGEQYF. CDR3 nucleotides: TGTGCCAGCAGCTCTGCGGTGGCAGCGGGCGAGCAGTACTTC.